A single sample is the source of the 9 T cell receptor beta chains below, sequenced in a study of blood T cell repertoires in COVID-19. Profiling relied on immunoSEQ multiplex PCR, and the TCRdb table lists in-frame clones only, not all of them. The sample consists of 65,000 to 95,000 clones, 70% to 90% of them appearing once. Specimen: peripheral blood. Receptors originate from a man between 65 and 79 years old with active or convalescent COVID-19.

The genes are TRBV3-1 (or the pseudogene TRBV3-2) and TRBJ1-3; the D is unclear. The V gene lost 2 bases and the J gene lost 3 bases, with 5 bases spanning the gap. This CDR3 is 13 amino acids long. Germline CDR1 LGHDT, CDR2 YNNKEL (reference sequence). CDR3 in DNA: TGTGCCAGCAGCCAAAGAGGTGGAAACACCATATATTTT. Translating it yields CASSQRGGNTIYF.

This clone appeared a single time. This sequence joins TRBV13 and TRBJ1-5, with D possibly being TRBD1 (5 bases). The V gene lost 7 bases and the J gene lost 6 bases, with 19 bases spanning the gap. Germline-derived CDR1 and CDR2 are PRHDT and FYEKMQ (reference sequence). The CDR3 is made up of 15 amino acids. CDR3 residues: CASKLRGTRGQPQHF. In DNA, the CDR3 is TGTGCCAGCAAGCTACGGGGGACCCGAGGTCAGCCCCAGCATTTT.

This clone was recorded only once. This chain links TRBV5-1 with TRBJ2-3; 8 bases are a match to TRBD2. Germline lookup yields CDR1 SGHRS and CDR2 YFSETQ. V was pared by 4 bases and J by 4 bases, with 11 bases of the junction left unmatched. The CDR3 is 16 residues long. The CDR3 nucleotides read TGCGCCAGCAGCGTCGGACTAGCCGCAAGAGCAGATACGCAGTATTTT. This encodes CASSVGLAARADTQYF.

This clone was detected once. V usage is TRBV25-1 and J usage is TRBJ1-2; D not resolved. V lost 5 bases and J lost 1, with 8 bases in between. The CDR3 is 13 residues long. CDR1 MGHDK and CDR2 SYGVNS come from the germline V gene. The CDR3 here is CASSTDNNYGYTF. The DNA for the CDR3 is TGTGCCAGCAGTACTGACAATAACTATGGCTACACCTTC.

As DNA, the CDR3 is TGTGCCAGCTCACCCACTAGTCAGGCCTACAATGAGCAGTTCTTC. It translates to CASSPTSQAYNEQFF. The chain employs TRBV18 and TRBJ2-1, with a weak D call TRBD2 (5 bases). Germline V gives CDR1 KGHSH, CDR2 LQKENI. The V end was cut by 3 bases, the J end by 2 bases, with 11 bases between. There are 15 residues in the CDR3.

The CDR3 DNA reads TGTGCCAGCAGCCCGGGACAGCCCTACGAGCAGTACTTC. This encodes CASSPGQPYEQYF. The chain employs TRBV5-6 and TRBJ2-7, with 7 bases matching TRBD1. V shed 4 bases and J 2 bases; nucleotides not matched to a gene: 3. Per germline, CDR1 SGHDT and CDR2 YYEEEE. The CDR3 is 13 residues long.

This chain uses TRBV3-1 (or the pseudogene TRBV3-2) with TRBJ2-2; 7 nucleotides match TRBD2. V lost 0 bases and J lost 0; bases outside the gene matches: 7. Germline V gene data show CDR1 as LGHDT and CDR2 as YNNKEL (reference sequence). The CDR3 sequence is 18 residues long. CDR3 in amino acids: CASSQDREAGANTGELFF. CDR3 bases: TGTGCCAGCAGCCAAGATCGGGAGGCGGGGGCGAACACCGGGGAGCTGTTTTTT.

DNA of the CDR3: TGCAGCGCCCAGGTGGCACAAGGCTCACCCCTCCACTTT. Translation gives CSAQVAQGSPLHF. The chain combines TRBV29-1 with TRBJ1-6; no definite D call. CDR1 and CDR2 (germline): SQVTM, ANQGSEA. V was clipped by 7 bases and J by 10 bases, with 17 bases between them. The CDR3 has 13 residues.

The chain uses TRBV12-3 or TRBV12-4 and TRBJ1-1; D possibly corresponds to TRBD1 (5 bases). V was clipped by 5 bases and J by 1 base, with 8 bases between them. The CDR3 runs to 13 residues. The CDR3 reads CASSLQENTEAFF. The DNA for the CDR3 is TGTGCCAGCAGTCTACAGGAGAACACTGAAGCTTTCTTT.